The 21 T cell receptor beta chains reported below all come from one sample, sequenced in a study of T cells in Graves' hyperthyroidism and ophthalmopathy. RNA transcripts were the template for amplifying TCR beta CDR3 regions. A set of HTBI primers served as the primers for a first-round RT-PCR of the TCR CDR3. TCRdb passed the multiplex PCR reads through MiXCR, listing each CDR3 protein once. The sample has over 700,000 distinct CDR3 sequences, roughly 20% seen once. The specimen sequenced was blood. The receptor set was obtained from a woman aged 45-59 years with Graves' hyperthyroidism that later progressed to Graves' ophthalmopathy.

The sample holds many counts of this clonotype. The chain has TRBV3-1 and TRBJ2-1, with 7 bases fitting TRBD2. The CDR3 contains 17 residues. V was pared by 0 bases and J by 0 bases, with 5 bases of the junction left unmatched. Germline V CDR1 and CDR2: LGHDT, YNNKEL (reference sequence). The CDR3 region has the DNA TGTGCCAGCAGCCAAGATTGGGGGGGGGGCTCCTACAATGAGCAGTTCTTC. Encoded protein: CASSQDWGGGSYNEQFF.

J is TRBJ2-7 and V is TRBV2; D unresolved. The V end was cut by 9 bases, the J end by 1 base, with 10 bases between. Per the germline V gene, CDR1 is SNHLY and CDR2 is FYNNEI. CDR3 length: 12 amino acids. The CDR3 DNA is TGTGCCAGGGGTTCACTGTCCTACGAGCAGTACTTC. It specifies CARGSLSYEQYF.

This clonotype was observed a handful of times. The J gene is TRBJ2-2, the V gene TRBV29-1; 9 positions match TRBD2. The CDR3 length is 14 residues. Germline trimming cut 6 bases from V and 5 bases from J; bases unmatched to any gene: 7. The V gene's germline CDR1 is SQVTM and CDR2 ANQGSEA. This CDR3 reads CSVDIAGATGELFF. For the CDR3, the DNA is TGCAGCGTGGACATAGCGGGGGCGACCGGGGAGCTGTTTTTT.

This sequence joins TRBV7-6 and TRBJ1-2, with unresolved D. Trimming left V 4 bases short and J 8 bases short, with 23 bases between. The CDR3 totals 16 residues. The germline V gene has CDR1 SGHVS and CDR2 FNYEAQ. The CDR3 coding sequence is TGTGCCAGCAGCTCAGGCGAGGAGTTAGGCTTCTGGGGCTACACCTTC. It translates to CASSSGEELGFWGYTF.

The table lists this clonotype with many counts. The rearrangement links TRBV7-6 to TRBJ2-1; the D gene is possibly TRBD1 (5 bases). The V end was cut by 5 bases, the J end by 5 bases, with 13 bases between. This CDR3 is 14 amino acids long. The germline gives CDR1 SGHVS, CDR2 FNYEAQ. CDR3 in DNA: TGTGCCAGCAGCCAGGACACGGCACACAATGAGCAGTTCTTC. It translates to CASSQDTAHNEQFF.

This clonotype was observed at least ten times. The V call is TRBV3-1, the J call TRBJ1-6; possible D gene TRBD1, 5 bases. The V end lost 1 base, the J end lost 8 bases, and 12 bases lay between the germline ends. Germline values: CDR1 LGHDT, CDR2 YNNKEL (reference sequence). This CDR3 has 15 amino acids. The CDR3 spells CASSQGQGGDSPLHF. The CDR3 DNA follows: TGTGCCAGCAGCCAAGGTCAGGGAGGGGATTCACCCCTCCACTTT.

The sample holds many counts of this clonotype. The chain has TRBV6-5 and TRBJ1-1; D perhaps matches TRBD1 (6 bases). V lost 0 bases and J 0 bases, leaving 11 bases between the germline ends. The CDR3 has 16 residues. CDR1 is MNHEY and CDR2 is SVGAGI in the germline V gene. The CDR3 is CASSYSGGTMNTEAFF. DNA for the CDR3: TGTGCCAGCAGTTACTCAGGGGGAACAATGAACACTGAAGCTTTCTTT.

The V and J genes are TRBV19 and TRBJ1-5; the D is unclear. Per germline, CDR1 LNHDA and CDR2 SQIVND (reference sequence). CDR3 length equals 13 residues. Trimming removed 2 bases at V and 5 bases at J, with 7 bases between. Written as DNA, the CDR3 is TGTGCCAGTAGTATACACGCGGATCAGCCCCAGCATTTT. It codes for CASSIHADQPQHF. Combining the CDR3 with reference TRBV19 and TRBJ1-5 gives the whole variable domain DGGITQSPKYLFRKEGQNVTLSCEQNLNHDAMYWYRQDPGQGLRLIYYSQIVNDFQKGDIAEGYSVSREKKESFPLTVTSAQKNPTAFYLCASSIHADQPQHFGDGTRLSIL.

Remarks on this clonotype: Possible read error: a much larger clone is one base away. The chain couples TRBV10-3 to TRBJ1-1, with D unresolved. This CDR3 contains 13 residues. CDR1 is ENHRY, CDR2 SYGVKD, per germline. CDR3 coding DNA: TGTGCCGTCAGTGAGTCTTGGAACACTGAAGCTTTCTTT. It translates to CAVSESWNTEAFF.

J is TRBJ2-2 and V is TRBV19; no firm D call. V was shortened by 10 bases and J by 0 bases, with 12 bases between the two germline ends. There are 14 residues in the CDR3. Germline CDR1 LNHDA, CDR2 SQIVND (reference sequence). In DNA form, the CDR3 reads TGTGCCACTAACACGTCCCCGAACACCGGGGAGCTGTTTTTT. It is translated as CATNTSPNTGELFF.

This clonotype was detected ten times or more. The chain has TRBV20-1 and TRBJ1-2; 8 bases are a match to TRBD1. From germline, CDR1 is DFQATT and CDR2 SNEGSKA (reference sequence). This CDR3 spans 16 amino acids. Trimming took 6 bases from V and 0 from J; bases not matched to a gene: 12. CDR3 nucleotides: TGCAGTGCCCCAGACAGGGGATCGTTAGCTAACTATGGCTACACCTTC. It specifies CSAPDRGSLANYGYTF.

In this sample, this clonotype turned up many times. This chain joins TRBV7-8 and TRBJ2-5; no clear D. V lost 8 bases to trimming and J lost 4 bases, with 11 bases between them. Germline V lookup: CDR1 SGHVS, CDR2 FQNEAQ. The CDR3 has 12 residues. Here the CDR3 DNA reads TGTGCCAGCCAGGCACAAGGAGAGACCCAGTACTTC. This gives the protein CASQAQGETQYF.

There are a few counts of this clonotype. The J gene is TRBJ1-2, the V gene TRBV12-3 or TRBV12-4, with D tentatively TRBD1 (5 bases). V was clipped by 6 bases and J by 2 bases, with 16 bases between them. The CDR3 contains 15 residues. The CDR3 region has the DNA TGTGCCAGCAGGAGCGACGGGACTTTCAACTATGGCTACACCTTC. This gives the protein CASRSDGTFNYGYTF.

This clonotype was recorded at least ten times. The chain recombines TRBV18 with TRBJ1-3; 7 bases are shared with TRBD1. The CDR3 has 15 amino acids. With 3 bases clipped from V and 3 bases from J, the junction kept 5 bases outside the gene matches. The V gene's germline CDR1 is KGHSH and CDR2 LQKENI. This chain's CDR3 is CASSPSDRDGNTIYF. CDR3 bases: TGTGCCAGCTCACCCTCCGACAGGGATGGAAACACCATATATTTT.

V gene TRBV20-1 combines with J gene TRBJ2-6; unclear D gene. Trimming took off 3 bases at V and 0 bases at J, with 3 bases between the two ends. Germline V gene data show CDR1 as DFQATT and CDR2 as SNEGSKA (reference sequence). The CDR3 is 13 amino acids. The chain's CDR3 is CSASPSGANVLTF. The CDR3 DNA reads TGCAGTGCTAGCCCCTCTGGGGCCAACGTCCTGACTTTC.

Many counts were recorded for this clonotype. This chain links TRBV5-1 with TRBJ1-5; the match to TRBD1 covers 7 bases. CDR1 is SGHRS and CDR2 is YFSETQ in the germline V gene. V was pared by 3 bases and J by 5 bases, with 2 bases of the junction left unmatched. The CDR3 has 13 amino acids. The CDR3 DNA sequence: TGCGCCAGCAGCTGGACAGGTTATCAGCCCCAGCATTTT. Residues: CASSWTGYQPQHF.

V usage is TRBV5-1 and J usage is TRBJ1-1, with D uncertain. There are 13 residues in the CDR3. The germline V gene has CDR1 SGHRS and CDR2 YFSETQ. V gave up 6 bases and J gave up 4 bases, with 13 bases separating them. The CDR3 DNA reads TGCGCCAGCACTCCCGACCTGGGCACTGAAGCTTTCTTT. Its translation is CASTPDLGTEAFF.

This sequence joins TRBV19 and TRBJ1-1, with D possibly matching TRBD1 (6 bases). V shed 5 bases and J shed 0 bases, with 13 bases lying between them. Germline V gene lookup returns CDR1 LNHDA and CDR2 SQIVND (reference sequence). The CDR3 is 15 amino acids. Here the CDR3 reads CASSAGQSLNTEAFF. The CDR3 DNA is TGTGCCAGTAGTGCCGGACAGAGCTTGAACACTGAAGCTTTCTTT.

This clonotype was seen ten or more times. The V gene is TRBV5-1, the J gene TRBJ2-1, with D maybe TRBD1 (6 bases). The germline V and J ends were trimmed by 4 bases and 8 bases, with 10 bases remaining between them. In germline, CDR1 is SGHRS, CDR2 YFSETQ. The CDR3 sequence is 12 residues long. The chain's CDR3 is CASSTQGDEQFF. The DNA of the CDR3 is TGCGCCAGCAGCACACAGGGCGATGAGCAGTTCTTC.

CDR3 loop: CSATRDRGRGANVLTF. The CDR3, as DNA: TGCAGTGCTACCCGGGACAGGGGGCGGGGGGCCAACGTCCTGACTTTC. V and J are TRBV20-1 and TRBJ2-6; TRBD1 agrees at 12 bases. Germline-derived CDR1 and CDR2 are DFQATT and SNEGSKA (reference sequence). V lost 4 bases to trimming and J lost 4 bases; unmatched junction nucleotides: 5. The CDR3 loop spans 16 amino acids.

This clonotype was detected ten times or more. V is TRBV20-1 and J is TRBJ2-3; 12 bases map to TRBD2. Germline V gene lookup returns CDR1 DFQATT and CDR2 SNEGSKA (reference sequence). Trimming removed 5 bases from V and 4 bases from J; junction bases left unmatched: 10. The CDR3 spans 16 residues. For the CDR3, the DNA is TGCAGTGCTCCTCTCCGACTAGCGGGGGCAGCAGATACGCAGTATTTT. Translated: CSAPLRLAGAADTQYF.